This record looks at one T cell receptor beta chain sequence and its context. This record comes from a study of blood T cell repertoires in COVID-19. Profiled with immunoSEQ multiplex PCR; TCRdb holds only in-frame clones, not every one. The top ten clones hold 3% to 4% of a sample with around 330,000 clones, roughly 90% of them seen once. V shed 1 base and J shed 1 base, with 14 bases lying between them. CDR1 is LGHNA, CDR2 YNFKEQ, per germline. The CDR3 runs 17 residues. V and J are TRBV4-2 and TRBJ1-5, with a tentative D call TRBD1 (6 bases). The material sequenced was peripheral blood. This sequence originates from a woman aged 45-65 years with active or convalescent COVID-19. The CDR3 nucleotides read TGTGCCAGCAGCCAAGTAGACCAGGGGTTAAGCAATCAGCCCCAGCATTTT. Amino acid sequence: CASSQVDQGLSNQPQHF.